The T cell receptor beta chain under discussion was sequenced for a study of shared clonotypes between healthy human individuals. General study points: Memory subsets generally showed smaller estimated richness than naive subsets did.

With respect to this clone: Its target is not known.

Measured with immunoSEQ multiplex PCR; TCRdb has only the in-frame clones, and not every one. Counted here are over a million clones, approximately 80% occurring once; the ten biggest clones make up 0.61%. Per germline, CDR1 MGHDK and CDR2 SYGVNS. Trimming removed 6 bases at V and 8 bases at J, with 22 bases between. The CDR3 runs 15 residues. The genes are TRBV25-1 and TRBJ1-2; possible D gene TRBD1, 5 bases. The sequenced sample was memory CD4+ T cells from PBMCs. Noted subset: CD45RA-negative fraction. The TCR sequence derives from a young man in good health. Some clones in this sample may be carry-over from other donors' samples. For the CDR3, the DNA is TGTGCCAGCAGCCCCCTTGACGGGACGAAAAACGGCTACACCTTC. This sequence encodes CASSPLDGTKNGYTF.